This TCR beta chain originates from a study of early T cells in non-severe SARS-CoV-2 infection. Study-level background: Chains from this unsorted whole-blood bulk RNA could not be paired.

There are 15 residues in the CDR3. The germline gives CDR1 MDHEN, CDR2 SYDVKM. Trimming stripped 3 bases from V and 4 bases from J, with 13 bases between. Researchers attached unique molecular identifiers to individual cDNA molecules. From the 5' RACE reads, TCRdb called clonotypes with MiXCR, one entry per CDR3 protein. The sample holds tens of thousands of distinct CDR3 sequences, roughly 4.8% seen once. This clonotype was counted many times. Its antigen remains unknown. General observations from the study: VDJdb matching skewed toward anti-spike CD8 responses, missing private and CD4 specificities.

Material: whole blood. The V gene is TRBV28, the J gene TRBJ2-1; D is perhaps TRBD1 or TRBD2 (6 bases each). The sequence derives from an adult who was a healthcare worker with PCR-confirmed SARS-CoV-2 infection or an uninfected control (not recorded which). CDR3 sequence reads: CASSFRGAPYNEQFF. The CDR3 bases are TGTGCCAGCAGTTTTAGGGGGGCTCCTTACAATGAGCAGTTCTTC.